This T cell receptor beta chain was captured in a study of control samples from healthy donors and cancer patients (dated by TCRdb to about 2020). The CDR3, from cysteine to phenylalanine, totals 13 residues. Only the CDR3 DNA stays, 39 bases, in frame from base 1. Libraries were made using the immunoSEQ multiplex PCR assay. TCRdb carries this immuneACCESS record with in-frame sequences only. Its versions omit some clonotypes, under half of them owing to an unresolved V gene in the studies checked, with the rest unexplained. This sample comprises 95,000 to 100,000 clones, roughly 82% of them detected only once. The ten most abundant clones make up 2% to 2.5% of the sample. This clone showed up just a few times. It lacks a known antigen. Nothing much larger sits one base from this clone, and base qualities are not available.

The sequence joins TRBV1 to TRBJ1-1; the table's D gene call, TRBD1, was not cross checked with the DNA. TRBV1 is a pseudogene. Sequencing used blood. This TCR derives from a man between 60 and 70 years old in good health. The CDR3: CTSSQDGTGGSFF. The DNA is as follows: TGCACCAGCAGCCAAGACGGGACAGGAGGGTCTTTTTTT.